This paragraph reports one T cell receptor beta chain. Which antigen it targets is not known. Being one base from a much bigger clone, this may be a read error. The CDR3 sequence holds 13 residues, the cysteine and phenylalanine included. Only the CDR3 region is kept as DNA, spanning 39 bases read in frame from base 1. CDR1 and CDR2 are drawn from the germline V gene: SGHRS, YFSETQ. V loses 0 bases, J loses 6 bases, and the germline ends lie 9 bases apart. The TCR beta CDR3 regions were amplified from RNA transcripts. The first round of RT-PCR for the TCR CDR3 was performed with the HTBI primer set and the Qiagen OneStep RT-PCR kit. The libraries were constructed in a second round of multiplex PCR and then size-selected and purified. Paired-end sequencing of the libraries was performed with 100 bp reads on an Illumina HiSeq2000. From the authors' description of their analysis: SOAPnuke was used to process the raw data, with reads discarded if the reads contained adapters or uncalled bases, had a mean Phred below 15, or lacked an exact constant-primer or identifier match. High-quality paired reads were merged with COPE v1.2.5, and unique nucleotide sequences were defined as clonotypes. MiTCR v1.1 was used to align the clonotypes against IMGT TRBV, TRBD and TRBJ reference segments. The analysis was restricted to V-J combinations with a frequency above 0.0001, which together covered 99% to 99.2% of the repertoires. A TCS score was defined as the ratio between F50 (clonal expansion) and ExV (chaos), using BLOSUM62-based TCRdist between CDR3 peptides within each V-J. Welch's t-statistics and random forest reduced 500 to 650 V-J features to 13, which were used in a naive Bayes classifier (R e1071). TCRdb redid the processing of the public reads, applying fastp at Q25 and MiXCR, and retained in-frame beta chains. A single entry per CDR3 protein holds the most common genes and DNA from its merged rows. These V and J calls rely on TCRdb rather than the paper's analysis. In all, the sample holds a few hundred thousand distinct CDR3 sequences, and roughly a fifth of those were seen once. In total, the top ten clones hold less than 40% of the sample.

These data belong to a study of T cells in Graves' hyperthyroidism and ophthalmopathy (dated by TCRdb to between 2018 and 2020). Regarding the research as a whole: Peripheral blood was collected at initial diagnosis, before any treatment. To identify TCR V-J signatures that set the groups apart, the researchers used a discovery cohort of more than 95 patients, made up of about 44 with Graves' ophthalmopathy and some 56 with stable Graves' hyperthyroidism. An independent validation cohort of 18 to 20 hyperthyroidism patients and 15 or so patients who later progressed to ophthalmopathy tested prospective prediction of ophthalmopathy. The 100 discovery patients were randomly split 7:3 into training and test sets. In about 6 Graves' hyperthyroidism patients, the study also compared T-cell repertoires from thyroid tissue with T-cell repertoires from blood. After blood sampling, hyperthyroidism patients were treated with methimazole at a starting dose of 30 mg daily, and ophthalmopathy patients were treated with high-dose intravenous methylprednisolone. TCR Vbeta CDR3 sequencing of 120 to 150 peripheral blood samples (around 45 ophthalmopathy, roughly 74 hyperthyroidism and roughly 17 progressor patients) is reported in the paper.

Ophthalmopathy patients had moderately to severely active disease, Clinical Activity Score of at least 3, NOSPECS grade of at least 4, and duration under 3 months. Patients with uncontrolled infections, other autoimmune diseases, pregnancy or lactation were excluded. Clinical symptoms, serum thyroxine and TRAb, thyroid ultrasound, and orbital computed tomography formed the basis for the diagnoses. Ficoll-Paque density gradient centrifugation was used to isolate PBMCs from about 9.4 ml of fresh peripheral blood. Total RNA was extracted with Trizol reagent, and quality was checked on an Agilent 2100 Bioanalyzer. The study at large found these results: No statistical method was used to fix the sample size in advance, and group allocation was not hidden from the investigators. In validation, progression to ophthalmopathy was predicted by the model with roughly 69% sensitivity and just over 72% specificity, a median of around 6.5 months before onset. Most expanded thyroid clonotypes (frequency above 0.001) were also found in blood, which suggests that blood repertoires may mirror thyroid immune responses. Ophthalmopathy was separated from stable hyperthyroidism by a 13 V-J signature model, with roughly 88% sensitivity and about 81% specificity obtained in cross-validation and 80%/75% obtained in testing.

The rearranged chain carries TRBV5-1 and TRBJ1-1; 5 matching bases give a weak D call of TRBD1. This TCR was sampled from a man over 45 with Graves' ophthalmopathy. Sequencing input: blood. This receptor carries the CDR3 CASSLASGAEAFF. Here is the DNA: TGCGCCAGCAGCTTGGCTTCGGGGGCTGAAGCTTTCTTT.